A selection of T cell receptor beta chains follows, all from one sample in a study of blood T cells in healthy people across ages. MiXCR, applied by TCRdb to the 5' RACE reads, yields one record per CDR3 protein. The sample lists fewer than 2 million distinct CDR3 sequences; about two fifths were seen once. Sequenced material: blood. The receptors stem from a human donor in good health. Both conserved end residues are part of each CDR3.

J gene,V gene,CDR3 protein
TRBJ2-5,TRBV5-1,CASSFTGTGEETQYF
TRBJ1-1,TRBV29-1,CSVVAMLSNTEAFF
TRBJ1-2,TRBV7-9,CASSTTTGSSYGYTF
TRBJ2-2,TRBV7-3,CASSPMPLYGTGSGELFF
TRBJ2-7,TRBV11-1,CASSLDRGMGYEQYF
TRBJ2-7,TRBV5-1,CASTEIGGLYEQYF
TRBJ2-5,TRBV2,CASSVIGGGEETQYF
TRBJ1-2,TRBV29-1,CSAGGTENYGYTF
TRBJ1-2,TRBV7-3,CASSPQGTYGYTF
TRBJ2-7,TRBV4-1,CASSQAGQVAYEQYF
TRBJ1-1,TRBV29-1,CSVEGRVGTEAFF
TRBJ1-2,TRBV27,CASRPWDRDDGYTF
TRBJ2-2,TRBV7-2,CASSLRGGPLTGELFF
TRBJ1-4,TRBV4-3,CASSQVPPDSTTNEKLFF
-,TRBV12-3/TRBV12-4,CASKLLAGVGVNEQFF
TRBJ1-6,TRBV20-1,CSASEDRVWSPLHF
TRBJ2-5,TRBV5-1,CAADRTGKETQYF
TRBJ2-7,TRBV12-3/TRBV12-4,CASSPTSGIYERYF
TRBJ2-5,TRBV4-3,CASSQSSSPRETQYF
-,TRBV20-1,CSVLTGGDEQYF
TRBJ2-1,TRBV29-1,CSVDDREEFF
TRBJ1-2,TRBV11-2,CASSNLQGPSYGYTF
TRBJ1-2,TRBV2,CASGLLSQNYGYTF
TRBJ2-7,TRBV4-3,CASSPPPGQGDPYEQYF
TRBJ1-2,TRBV12-5,CASGHAGADYGYTF
TRBJ2-1,TRBV12-3/TRBV12-4,CASKLGGTQYNEQFF
TRBJ1-2,TRBV19,CASLDARGYYGYTF
TRBJ2-1,TRBV7-9,CASSLDTWSDEQFF
TRBJ2-5,TRBV4-2,CASSQEEQETQYF
TRBJ2-1,TRBV29-1,CSVYIGTSPNMIYNEQFF
TRBJ2-1,TRBV7-2,CASSSGGPFADEQFF
TRBJ1-4,TRBV18,CASSPTRVLEKLFF
TRBJ1-2,TRBV15,CATTQSPGTGVCGCTF